What follows are 25 T cell receptor beta chains derived from one specimen sequenced in a study of response to subunit inactivated influenza vaccine. A single record per CDR3 protein comes from TCRdb applying MiXCR to the RT-PCR reads. The repertoire holds hundreds of thousands of distinct CDR3 sequences, with around 15% as singletons. Sequencing used PBMCs from blood, obtained approximately 15 days before vaccination. The receptor source for this set is a man aged 50 to 59 who received an inactivated influenza vaccine.

As concerns this clonotype: The conserved closing phenylalanine or tryptophan is absent in this CDR3, likely reflecting a read error. V is TRBV7-2 and J is TRBJ2-7, with 9 bases that match TRBD2. Per germline, CDR1 SGHTA and CDR2 FQGNSA. The CDR3 spans 15 residues. V lost 1 base and J lost 3; bases outside the gene matches: 4. The DNA of the CDR3 is TGTGCCAGCAGCTTAGACGGGACTAGCTTCTACGAGCAGTACCTC. Its protein product is CASSLDGTSFYEQYL.

There are many counts of this clonotype. The chain recombines TRBV27 with TRBJ2-7; the match to TRBD2 covers 11 bases. There are 15 residues in the CDR3. Unmatched junction bases numbered 4, after V lost 3 bases and J lost 3 bases. Germline CDR1 is MNHEY and CDR2 is SMNVEV (reference sequence). The DNA for the CDR3 is TGTGCCAGCAGTTTCGTTAGCGGGAGGGGCTACGAGCAGTACTTC. The encoded protein is CASSFVSGRGYEQYF.

This sequence joins TRBV19 and TRBJ2-2, with 7 bases aligning to TRBD2. CDR1 and CDR2 (germline): LNHDA, SQIVND (reference sequence). The CDR3 runs 16 residues. V trimming: 5 bases; J trimming: 1 base; junction bases outside the gene matches: 7. CDR3 region: CASSASGILNTGELFF. The CDR3 nucleotides read TGTGCCAGTAGTGCGAGCGGGATCCTGAACACCGGGGAGCTGTTTTTT.

The rearrangement uses TRBV20-1 and TRBJ2-3, with 7 bases that match TRBD1. This CDR3 has 14 amino acids. The ends lost 6 bases at V and 6 bases at J; junction bases unmatched: 12. Germline V gene lookup returns CDR1 DFQATT and CDR2 SNEGSKA (reference sequence). CDR3 sequence (DNA): TGCAGTGCAGCAGGGGGTGACGGCTTGGATACGCAGTATTTT. This codes for CSAAGGDGLDTQYF.

The chain combines TRBV7-2 with TRBJ1-2; TRBD1 might be the D (5 bases). Germline V gene sequence: CDR1 SGHTA, CDR2 FQGNSA. The CDR3 is made up of 14 amino acids. Deletions cut 3 bases from V and 2 bases from J, with 10 bases between. The CDR3 here is CASSFRTQNYGYTF. As DNA, the CDR3 is TGTGCCAGCAGCTTCAGGACACAAAACTATGGCTACACCTTC.

This clonotype was found a few times. The chain is built from TRBV30 and TRBJ2-7; weak D call: TRBD2 (5 bases). With 5 bases removed from V and 0 bases from J, the gap between germline ends came to 11 bases. Germline V gene data show CDR1 as GTSNPN and CDR2 as SVGIG (reference sequence). There are 13 residues in the CDR3. CDR3 sequence (DNA): TGTGCCTGGGCCCCGGGGAGCTCCTACGAGCAGTACTTC. Translation: CAWAPGSSYEQYF.

The chain employs TRBV12-3 or TRBV12-4 and TRBJ1-1, with 8 bases identical to TRBD1. The junction had 9 bases not matched to a gene; V was cut back by 5 bases and J by 7 bases. The CDR3 consists of 14 residues. Here the CDR3 DNA reads TGTGCCAGCAGTCCCCGGACAGGGACCCATGAAGCTTTCTTT. Encoded protein: CASSPRTGTHEAFF.

This clonotype has a handful of counts. The V call is TRBV20-1, the J call TRBJ2-2, with D perhaps matching TRBD1 (6 bases). This CDR3 comprises 14 residues. Germline CDR1 and CDR2: DFQATT and SNEGSKA (reference sequence). Trimming cost V 4 bases and J 4 bases, with 13 bases left between them. The CDR3 DNA follows: TGCAGTGCTAAGTGGGGGCAGGGCACCGGGGAGCTGTTTTTT. Protein product: CSAKWGQGTGELFF.

Only a few counts were recorded for this clonotype. The V gene is TRBV6-1, the J gene TRBJ2-2; no reliable D call. The V end lost 8 bases, the J end lost 7 bases, and 11 bases lay between the germline ends. This CDR3 is 12 amino acids long. The germline CDR1 and CDR2 sequences are MNHNS and SASEGT. CDR3 coding DNA: TGTGCCAGCGAGAGTGACGTCGGGGAGCTGTTTTTT. Translation: CASESDVGELFF.

The table lists this clonotype with many counts. The V gene is TRBV7-2, the J gene TRBJ1-6, with no clear D. The CDR3 runs to 13 residues. Germline CDR1 SGHTA, CDR2 FQGNSA. V dropped 1 base and J dropped 7 bases, with 5 bases sitting between them. CDR3 sequence: CASSLVRNSPLHF. CDR3 DNA sequence: TGTGCCAGCAGCTTAGTGCGGAATTCACCCCTCCACTTT.

This clonotype was seen a few times. The chain is built from TRBV20-1 and TRBJ2-3, with D tentatively TRBD2 (5 bases). The CDR3 runs to 13 residues. Trimming took off 3 bases at V and 3 bases at J, with 10 bases between the two ends. Germline values: CDR1 DFQATT, CDR2 SNEGSKA (reference sequence). The CDR3 DNA reads TGCAGTGCTAGTACTCTAGCTACAGATACGCAGTATTTT. The encoded protein is CSASTLATDTQYF.

V gene TRBV19 combines with J gene TRBJ1-1; a possible D gene is TRBD1 (6 bases). The germline V gene has CDR1 LNHDA and CDR2 SQIVND (reference sequence). Trimming removed 6 bases at V and 4 bases at J, with 18 bases between. CDR3 length: 15 amino acids. As DNA, the CDR3 is TGTGCCAGTAGCATAAACAGGGCCGGGGGCACTGAAGCTTTCTTT. This sequence encodes CASSINRAGGTEAFF.

This clonotype has more than one count but fewer than ten. The gene calls are TRBV7-2 and TRBJ1-2; D remains unclear. Germline loops: CDR1 SGHTA, CDR2 FQGNSA. V was shortened by 0 bases and J by 3 bases, with 8 bases between the two germline ends. CDR3 length: 14 residues. The CDR3 loop is CASSLARRDYGYTF. The CDR3, as DNA: TGTGCCAGCAGCTTAGCCAGACGGGACTATGGCTACACCTTC.

The V gene is TRBV7-2, the J gene TRBJ2-1; 8 bases agree with TRBD2. Germline V gene sequence: CDR1 SGHTA, CDR2 FQGNSA. This CDR3 is 16 amino acids long. V dropped 2 bases and J dropped 0; count of bases not matched to a gene: 3. The CDR3 here is CASSLPSGSSYNEQFF. The DNA of the CDR3 is TGTGCCAGCAGCTTACCGAGCGGGAGCTCCTACAATGAGCAGTTCTTC.

This clonotype was seen more than once but under ten times. This chain links TRBV29-1 with TRBJ2-3; 11 bases align to TRBD1. V gave up 3 bases and J gave up 5 bases; unmatched junction bases: 7. There are 15 residues in the CDR3. Germline V gene data show CDR1 as SQVTM and CDR2 as ANQGSEA. As DNA, the CDR3 is TGCAGCGTTGAGAGAGGACAGGGGGCGGGAGATACGCAGTATTTT. Translating it yields CSVERGQGAGDTQYF.

V is TRBV19 and J is TRBJ1-5; perhaps TRBD1 as D (5 bases). Germline loops: CDR1 LNHDA, CDR2 SQIVND (reference sequence). The CDR3 has 15 amino acids. V shed 3 bases and J shed 2 bases, with 11 bases lying between them. This CDR3 reads CASSMLGEGNQPQHF. As DNA, the CDR3 is TGTGCCAGTAGTATGTTAGGGGAGGGCAATCAGCCCCAGCATTTT.

The chain uses TRBV14 and TRBJ1-6, with D maybe TRBD1 (6 bases). V lost 1 base, J lost 10 bases, and 17 bases lay in between. CDR1 SGHDN and CDR2 FVKESK come from the germline V gene. This CDR3 has 16 residues. The CDR3 DNA is TGTGCCAGCAGCCAAGTTACGGTGACAAGGGGGTCACCCCTCCACTTT. It translates to CASSQVTVTRGSPLHF.

The chain is built from TRBV29-1 and TRBJ1-1; D possibly corresponds to TRBD1 (5 bases). This CDR3 comprises 13 residues. Trimming shortened V by 4 bases and J by 5 bases, and 14 bases separated the two germline ends. Per the germline V gene, CDR1 is SQVTM and CDR2 is ANQGSEA. CDR3: CSVAGTLGTEAFF. For the CDR3, the DNA is TGCAGCGTTGCGGGGACCCTGGGGACTGAAGCTTTCTTT.

This clonotype showed up just a few times. The rearrangement joins TRBV5-5 to TRBJ2-7; 10 bases are shared with TRBD2. Germline trimming cut 0 bases from V and 0 bases from J; bases unmatched to any gene: 3. Germline lookup yields CDR1 SGHKS and CDR2 YYEKEE (reference sequence). CDR3 length equals 16 residues. The CDR3 DNA reads as TGTGCCAGCAGCTTGGGACTAGCGGGTGCCTCCTACGAGCAGTACTTC. Its protein product is CASSLGLAGASYEQYF.

The sample holds a few counts of this clonotype. This chain joins TRBV3-1 and TRBJ2-5; D gene unclear. The CDR3 loop spans 15 amino acids. V dropped 1 base and J dropped 7 bases, with 16 bases sitting between them. The germline gives CDR1 LGHDT, CDR2 YNNKEL (reference sequence). This chain's CDR3 is CASSQGFAARGTQYF. The CDR3 bases are TGTGCCAGCAGCCAAGGGTTTGCAGCCCGAGGGACCCAGTACTTC.

The rearrangement links TRBV5-5 to TRBJ1-6; D is uncertain. The germline gives CDR1 SGHKS, CDR2 YYEKEE (reference sequence). The CDR3 sequence is 14 residues long. Trimming shortened V by 0 bases and J by 6 bases, and 7 bases separated the two germline ends. CDR3 residues: CASSLGTPNSPLHF. In nucleotides, the CDR3 is TGTGCCAGCAGCTTGGGAACCCCTAATTCACCCCTCCACTTT. Filled out from reference TRBV5-5 and TRBJ1-6, the complete variable domain reads DAGVTQSPTHLIKTRGQQVTLRCSPISGHKSVSWYQQVLGQGPQFIFQYYEKEERGRGNFPDRFSARQFPNYSSELNVNALLLGDSALYLCASSLGTPNSPLHFGNGTRLTVT.

V usage is TRBV25-1 and J usage is TRBJ2-2; possible D gene TRBD2, 6 bases. V lost 10 bases and J 2 bases, leaving 14 bases between the germline ends. The CDR3 spans 14 residues. CDR1 and CDR2 from the germline V gene are MGHDK and SYGVNS. The CDR3 spells CATRGLTNTGELFF. The CDR3 coding sequence is TGTGCCACCCGGGGACTGACAAACACCGGGGAGCTGTTTTTT.

V is TRBV7-9 and J is TRBJ2-1; D possibly uses TRBD1 or TRBD2 (6 bases each). The CDR3 is 15 residues long. Germline V gene lookup returns CDR1 SEHNR and CDR2 FQNEAQ (reference sequence). V was shortened by 4 bases and J by 7 bases, with 17 bases between the two germline ends. The CDR3 nucleotides read TGTGCCAGCAGCTCCCGCCTCCGGGGGCGGAATGAGCAGTTCTTC. Amino acid sequence: CASSSRLRGRNEQFF.

The chain employs TRBV27 and TRBJ2-3; no firm D call. The CDR3 sequence is 13 residues long. CDR1 is MNHEY, CDR2 SMNVEV, per germline (reference sequence). Trimming took 4 bases from V and 4 from J, leaving 9 bases between them. CDR3 amino acids: CASSSRRADTQYF. In DNA form, the CDR3 reads TGTGCCAGCAGTTCACGGCGAGCAGATACGCAGTATTTT.

This clonotype was counted many times. The gene calls are TRBV27 and TRBJ2-5; 9 nucleotides line up with TRBD2. This CDR3 is built from 17 residues. The germline CDR1 and CDR2 sequences are MNHEY and SMNVEV (reference sequence). V trimming: 2 bases; J trimming: 0 bases; junction bases outside the gene matches: 7. The CDR3 DNA reads TGTGCCAGCAGTTTAACATCTAGCGGGGCTTACCAAGAGACCCAGTACTTC. It is translated as CASSLTSSGAYQETQYF.